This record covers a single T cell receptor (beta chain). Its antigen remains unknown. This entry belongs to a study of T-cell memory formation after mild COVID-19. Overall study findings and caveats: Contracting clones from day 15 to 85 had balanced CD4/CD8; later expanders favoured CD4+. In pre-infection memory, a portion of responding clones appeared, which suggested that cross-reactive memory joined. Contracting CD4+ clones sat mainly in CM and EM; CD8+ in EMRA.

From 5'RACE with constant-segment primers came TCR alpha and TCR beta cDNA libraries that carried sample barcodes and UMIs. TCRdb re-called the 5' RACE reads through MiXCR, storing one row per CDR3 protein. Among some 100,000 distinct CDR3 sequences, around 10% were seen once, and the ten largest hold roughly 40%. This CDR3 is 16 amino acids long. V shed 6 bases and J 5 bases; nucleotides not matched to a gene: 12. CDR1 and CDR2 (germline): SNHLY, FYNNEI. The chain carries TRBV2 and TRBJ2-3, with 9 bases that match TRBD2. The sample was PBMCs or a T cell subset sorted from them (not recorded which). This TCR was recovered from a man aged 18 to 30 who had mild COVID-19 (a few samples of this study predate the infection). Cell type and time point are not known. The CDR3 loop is CASSAAGGHFIDTQYF. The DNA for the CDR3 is TGTGCCAGCAGCGCCGCGGGGGGGCATTTCATAGATACGCAGTATTTT. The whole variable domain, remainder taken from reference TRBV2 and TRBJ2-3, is EPEVTQTPSHQVTQMGQEVILRCVPISNHLYFYWYRQILGQKVEFLVSFYNNEISEKSEIFDDQFSVERPDGSNFTLKIRSTKLEDSAMYFCASSAAGGHFIDTQYFGPGTRLTVL.